Detailed here is one T cell receptor beta chain. Its antigen is as yet unknown. With 60 Vbeta and 13 Jbeta primers, the PCR was carried out. Authors' methods: A later analysis counted 65 million to 80 million unique TCR beta chains, some 12 million shared. The method was immunoSEQ multiplex PCR; TCRdb's version includes in-frame clones alone and lacks a portion of them. For V, J and clone size, that table is used; D and trimming come from the DNA. The sample consists of roughly 190,000 clones, 81% of them appearing once. The data were taken from a study of cytomegalovirus exposure and HLA in healthy donors. Trimming left V 1 base short and J 0 bases short, with 10 bases between. CDR1 SGHTA and CDR2 FQGNSA come from the germline V gene. The CDR3 spans 16 residues. Study-wide findings and caveats: The listing of 150 to 200 TCR beta chains classed them as cytomegalovirus-associated.

The sequenced sample consisted of PBMCs. This sequence originates from a man younger than 35 in good health and CMV-seronegative. The V gene is TRBV7-2, the J gene TRBJ1-5; D might be TRBD1 (5 bases). The CDR3 nucleotides read TGTGCCAGCAGCTTAGATAAGGGGTATAGCAATCAGCCCCAGCATTTT. It specifies CASSLDKGYSNQPQHF.